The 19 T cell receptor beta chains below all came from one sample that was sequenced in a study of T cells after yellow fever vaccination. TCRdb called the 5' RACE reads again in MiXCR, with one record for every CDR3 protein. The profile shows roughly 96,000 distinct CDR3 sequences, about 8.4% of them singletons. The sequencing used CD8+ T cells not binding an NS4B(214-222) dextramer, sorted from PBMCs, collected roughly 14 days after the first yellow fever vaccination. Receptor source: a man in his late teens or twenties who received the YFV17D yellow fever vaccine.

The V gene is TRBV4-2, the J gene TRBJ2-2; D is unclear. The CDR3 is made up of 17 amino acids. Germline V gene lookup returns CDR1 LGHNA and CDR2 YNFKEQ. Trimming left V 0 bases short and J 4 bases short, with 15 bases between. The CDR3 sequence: CASSQEEGLPATGELFF. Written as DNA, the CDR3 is TGTGCCAGCAGCCAAGAGGAAGGCCTACCGGCCACCGGGGAGCTGTTTTTT.

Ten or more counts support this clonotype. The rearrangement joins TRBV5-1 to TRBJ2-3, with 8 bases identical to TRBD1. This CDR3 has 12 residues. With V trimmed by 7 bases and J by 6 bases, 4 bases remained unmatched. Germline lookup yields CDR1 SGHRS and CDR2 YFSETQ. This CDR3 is CASGQGRDTQYF. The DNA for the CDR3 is TGCGCCAGCGGACAGGGTCGGGATACGCAGTATTTT. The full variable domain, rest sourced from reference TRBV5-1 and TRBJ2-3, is KAGVTQTPRYLIKTRGQQVTLSCSPISGHRSVSWYQQTPGQGLQFLFEYFSETQRNKGNFPGRFSGRQFSNSRSEMNVSTLELGDSALYLCASGQGRDTQYFGPGTRLTVL.

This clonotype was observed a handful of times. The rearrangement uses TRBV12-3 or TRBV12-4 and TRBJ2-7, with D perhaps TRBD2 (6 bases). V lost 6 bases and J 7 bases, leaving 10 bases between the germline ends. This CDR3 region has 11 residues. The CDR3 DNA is TGTGCCAGCAGCACCGCGGGGGAGCAGTACTTC. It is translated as CASSTAGEQYF.

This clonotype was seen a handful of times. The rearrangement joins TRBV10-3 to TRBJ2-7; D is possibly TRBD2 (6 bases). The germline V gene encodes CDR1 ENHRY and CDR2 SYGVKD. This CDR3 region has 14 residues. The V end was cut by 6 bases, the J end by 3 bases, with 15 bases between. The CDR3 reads CAISEAGTRYEQYF. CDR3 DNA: TGTGCCATCAGCGAGGCGGGGACCCGCTACGAGCAGTACTTC.

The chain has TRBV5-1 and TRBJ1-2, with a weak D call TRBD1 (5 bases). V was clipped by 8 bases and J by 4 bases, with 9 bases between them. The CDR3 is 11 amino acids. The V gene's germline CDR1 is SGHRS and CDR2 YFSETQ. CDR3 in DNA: TGCGCCAGTCAGGGCGGCTATGGCTACACCTTC. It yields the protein CASQGGYGYTF.

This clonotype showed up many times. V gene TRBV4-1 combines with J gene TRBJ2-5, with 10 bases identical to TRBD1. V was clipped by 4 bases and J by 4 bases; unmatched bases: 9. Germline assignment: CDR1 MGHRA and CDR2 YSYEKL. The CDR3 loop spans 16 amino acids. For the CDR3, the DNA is TGCGCCAGCAGCCGAGGAGACAGGGGGCGAGGAGAGACCCAGTACTTC. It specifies CASSRGDRGRGETQYF.

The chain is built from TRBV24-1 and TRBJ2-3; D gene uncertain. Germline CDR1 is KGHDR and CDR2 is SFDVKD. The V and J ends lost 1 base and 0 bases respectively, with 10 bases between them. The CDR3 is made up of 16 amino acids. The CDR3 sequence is CATSDFGRTSTDTQYF. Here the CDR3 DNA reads TGTGCCACCAGTGATTTCGGCAGAACAAGCACAGATACGCAGTATTTT.

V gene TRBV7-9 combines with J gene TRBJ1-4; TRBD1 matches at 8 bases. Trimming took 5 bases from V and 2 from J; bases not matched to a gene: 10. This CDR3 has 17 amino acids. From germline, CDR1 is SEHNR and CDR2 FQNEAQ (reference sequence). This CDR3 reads CASSKTGAGVTNEKLFF. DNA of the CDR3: TGTGCCAGCAGCAAGACAGGGGCCGGTGTTACTAATGAAAAACTGTTTTTT.

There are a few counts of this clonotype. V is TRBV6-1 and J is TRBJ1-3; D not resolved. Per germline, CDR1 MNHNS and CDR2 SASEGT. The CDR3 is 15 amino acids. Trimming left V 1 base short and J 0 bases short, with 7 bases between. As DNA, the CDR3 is TGTGCCAGCAGTGAAGGAGTTGGCTCTGGAAACACCATATATTTT. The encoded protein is CASSEGVGSGNTIYF.

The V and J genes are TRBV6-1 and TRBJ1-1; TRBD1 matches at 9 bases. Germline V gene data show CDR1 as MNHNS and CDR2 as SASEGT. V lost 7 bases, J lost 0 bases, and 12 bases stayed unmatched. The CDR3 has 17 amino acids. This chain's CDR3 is CASMTGTGFYMNTEAFF. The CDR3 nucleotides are TGTGCCAGCATGACCGGGACAGGGTTTTACATGAACACTGAAGCTTTCTTT.

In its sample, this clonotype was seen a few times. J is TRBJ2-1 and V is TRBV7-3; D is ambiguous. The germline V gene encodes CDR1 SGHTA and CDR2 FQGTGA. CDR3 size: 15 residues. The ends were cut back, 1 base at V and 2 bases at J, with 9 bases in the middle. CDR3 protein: CASSLNASPYNEQFF. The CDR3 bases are TGTGCCAGCAGCTTAAATGCCTCCCCCTACAATGAGCAGTTCTTC.

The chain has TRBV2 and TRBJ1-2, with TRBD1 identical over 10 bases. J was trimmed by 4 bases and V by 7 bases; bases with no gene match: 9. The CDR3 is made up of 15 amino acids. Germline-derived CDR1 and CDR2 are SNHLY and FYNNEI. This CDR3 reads CASTSTGTGVYGYTF. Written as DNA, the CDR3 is TGTGCCAGCACCAGCACCGGGACAGGGGTCTATGGCTACACCTTC.

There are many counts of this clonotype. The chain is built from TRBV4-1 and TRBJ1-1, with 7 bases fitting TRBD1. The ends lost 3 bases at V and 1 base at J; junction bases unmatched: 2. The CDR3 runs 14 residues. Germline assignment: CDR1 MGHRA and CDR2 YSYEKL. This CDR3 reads CASSQNRGNTEAFF. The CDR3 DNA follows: TGCGCCAGCAGCCAGAACAGGGGGAACACTGAAGCTTTCTTT.

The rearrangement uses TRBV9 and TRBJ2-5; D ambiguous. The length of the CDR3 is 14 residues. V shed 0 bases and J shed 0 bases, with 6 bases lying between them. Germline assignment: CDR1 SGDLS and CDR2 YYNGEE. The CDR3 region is CASSVDLHQETQYF. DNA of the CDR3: TGTGCCAGCAGCGTAGACCTCCACCAAGAGACCCAGTACTTC.

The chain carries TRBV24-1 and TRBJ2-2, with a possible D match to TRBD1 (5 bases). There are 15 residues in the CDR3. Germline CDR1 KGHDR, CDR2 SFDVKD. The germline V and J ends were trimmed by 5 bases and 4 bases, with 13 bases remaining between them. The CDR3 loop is CATSGSDKLTGELFF. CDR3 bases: TGTGCCACCAGTGGGTCGGACAAACTCACCGGGGAGCTGTTTTTT.

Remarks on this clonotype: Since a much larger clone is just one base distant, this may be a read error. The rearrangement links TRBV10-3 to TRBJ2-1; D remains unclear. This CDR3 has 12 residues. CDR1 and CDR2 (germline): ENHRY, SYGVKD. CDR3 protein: CAISEDLNDQFF. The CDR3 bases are TGTGCCATCAGTGAGGACCTCAATGACCAGTTCTTC.

CDR3 in amino acids: CASSDRGAYEQYF. Written as DNA, the CDR3 is TGTGCCAGCAGTGACAGGGGAGCCTACGAGCAGTACTTC. V is TRBV6-1 and J is TRBJ2-7, with a tentative D call TRBD1 (6 bases). V was trimmed by 3 bases and J by 2 bases, leaving 8 bases between them. The CDR3 spans 13 residues. Germline CDR1 MNHNS, CDR2 SASEGT.

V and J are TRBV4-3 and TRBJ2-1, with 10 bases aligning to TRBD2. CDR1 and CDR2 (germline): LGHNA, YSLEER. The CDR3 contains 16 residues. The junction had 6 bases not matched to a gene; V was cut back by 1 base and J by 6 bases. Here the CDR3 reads CASSQGASGGANEQFF. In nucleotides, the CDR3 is TGCGCCAGCAGCCAAGGGGCTAGCGGGGGAGCCAATGAGCAGTTCTTC.

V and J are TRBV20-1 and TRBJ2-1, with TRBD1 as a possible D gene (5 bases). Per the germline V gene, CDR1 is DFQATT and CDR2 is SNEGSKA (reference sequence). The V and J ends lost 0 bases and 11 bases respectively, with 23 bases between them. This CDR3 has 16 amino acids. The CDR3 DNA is TGCAGTGCTAGAGATGATCAGCAGGGTATAACAATGAAGCAGTTCTTC. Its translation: CSARDDQQGITMKQFF.